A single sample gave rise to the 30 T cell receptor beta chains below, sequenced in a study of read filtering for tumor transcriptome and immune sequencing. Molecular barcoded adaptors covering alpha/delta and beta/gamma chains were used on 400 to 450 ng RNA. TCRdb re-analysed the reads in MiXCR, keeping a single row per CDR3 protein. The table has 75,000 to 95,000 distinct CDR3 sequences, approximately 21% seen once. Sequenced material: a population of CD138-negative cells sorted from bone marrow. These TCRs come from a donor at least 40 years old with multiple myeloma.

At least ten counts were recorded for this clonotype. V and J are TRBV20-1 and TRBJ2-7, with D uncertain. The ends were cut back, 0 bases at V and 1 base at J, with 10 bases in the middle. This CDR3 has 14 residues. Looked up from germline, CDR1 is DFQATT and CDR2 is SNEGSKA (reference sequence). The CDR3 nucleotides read TGCAGTGCTAGAGATGTGTCCACATCCTACGAGCAGTACTTC. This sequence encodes CSARDVSTSYEQYF.

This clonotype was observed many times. Here the CDR3 DNA reads TGTGCCAGCAGCTGGACCTCCTATAATTCACCCCTCCACTTT. Translating gives CASSWTSYNSPLHF. V gene TRBV12-3 or TRBV12-4 combines with J gene TRBJ1-6, with D unresolved. CDR3 length equals 14 residues. Trimming took off 6 bases at V and 0 bases at J, with 6 bases between the two ends.

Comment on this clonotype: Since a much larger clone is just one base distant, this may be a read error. CDR3 sequence reads: CATSEVDPPPDPSETTTNEKLFF. CDR3 sequence (DNA): TGTGCCACCAGTGAAGTGGATCCACCCCCAGACCCCTCAGAAACAACAACTAATGAAAAACTGTTTTTT. This chain joins TRBV24-1 and TRBJ1-4; D is undetermined. The CDR3 runs to 23 residues. V lost 4 bases and J 0 bases, leaving 32 bases between the germline ends. Looked up from germline, CDR1 is KGHDR and CDR2 is SFDVKD.

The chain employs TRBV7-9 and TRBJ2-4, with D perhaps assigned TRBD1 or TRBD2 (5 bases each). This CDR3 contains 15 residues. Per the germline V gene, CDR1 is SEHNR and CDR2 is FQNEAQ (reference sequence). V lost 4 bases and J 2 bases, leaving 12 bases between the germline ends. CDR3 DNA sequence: TGTGCCAGCAGCTCCCGAGAGGGGTCCAAAAACATTCAGTACTTC. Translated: CASSSREGSKNIQYF.

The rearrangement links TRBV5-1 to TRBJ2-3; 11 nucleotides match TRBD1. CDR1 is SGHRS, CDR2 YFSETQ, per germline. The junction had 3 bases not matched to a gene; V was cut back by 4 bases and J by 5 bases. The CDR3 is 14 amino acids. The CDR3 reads CASSPGQGGDTQYF. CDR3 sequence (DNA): TGCGCCAGCAGCCCGGGACAGGGGGGAGATACGCAGTATTTT.

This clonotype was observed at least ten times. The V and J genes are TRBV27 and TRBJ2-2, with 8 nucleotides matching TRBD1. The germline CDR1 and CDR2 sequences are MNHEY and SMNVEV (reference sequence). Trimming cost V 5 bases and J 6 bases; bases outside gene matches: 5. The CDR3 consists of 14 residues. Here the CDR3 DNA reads TGTGCCAGCAGTATGGACAGGGTACCCGGGGAGCTGTTTTTT. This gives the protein CASSMDRVPGELFF.

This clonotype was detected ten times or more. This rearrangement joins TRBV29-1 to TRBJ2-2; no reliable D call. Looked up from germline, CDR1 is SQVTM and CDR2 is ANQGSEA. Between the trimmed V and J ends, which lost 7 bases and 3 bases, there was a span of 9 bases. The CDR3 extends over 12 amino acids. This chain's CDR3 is CSGHSDTGELFF. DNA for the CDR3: TGCAGCGGACACTCTGACACCGGGGAGCTGTTTTTT.

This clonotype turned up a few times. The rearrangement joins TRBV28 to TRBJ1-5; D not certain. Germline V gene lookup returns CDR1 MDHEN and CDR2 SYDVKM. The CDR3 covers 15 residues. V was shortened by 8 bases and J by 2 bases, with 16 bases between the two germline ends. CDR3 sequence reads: CASAETPLGNQPQHF. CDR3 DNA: TGTGCCAGCGCCGAAACTCCTCTGGGCAATCAGCCCCAGCATTTT.

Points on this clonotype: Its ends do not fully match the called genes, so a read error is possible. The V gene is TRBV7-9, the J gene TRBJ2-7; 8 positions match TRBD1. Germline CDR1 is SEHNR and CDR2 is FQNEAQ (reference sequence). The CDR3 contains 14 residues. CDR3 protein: CANSPRGRSYEQYF. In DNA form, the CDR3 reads TGTGCCAACAGCCCCAGGGGGCGATCCTACGAGCAGTACTTT.

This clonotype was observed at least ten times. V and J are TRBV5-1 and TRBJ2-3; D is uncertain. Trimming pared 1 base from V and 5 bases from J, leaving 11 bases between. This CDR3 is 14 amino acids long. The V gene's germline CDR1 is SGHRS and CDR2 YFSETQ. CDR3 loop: CASSLFRGVDTQYF. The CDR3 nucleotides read TGCGCCAGCAGCTTGTTCCGTGGGGTAGATACGCAGTATTTT.

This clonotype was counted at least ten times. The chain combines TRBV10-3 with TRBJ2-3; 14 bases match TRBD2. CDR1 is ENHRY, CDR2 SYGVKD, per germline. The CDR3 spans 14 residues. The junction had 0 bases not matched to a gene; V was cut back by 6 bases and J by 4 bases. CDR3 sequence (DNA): TGTGCCATCAGGACTAGCGGGGGGGCAGATACGCAGTATTTT. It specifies CAIRTSGGADTQYF.

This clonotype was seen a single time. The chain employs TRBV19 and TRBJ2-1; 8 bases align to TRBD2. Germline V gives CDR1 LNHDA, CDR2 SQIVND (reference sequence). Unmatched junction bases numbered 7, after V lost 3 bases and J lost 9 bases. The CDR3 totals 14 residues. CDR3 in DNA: TGTGCCAGTAGTATCACACGGGGGGGCAGTGAGCAGTTCTTC. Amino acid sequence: CASSITRGGSEQFF. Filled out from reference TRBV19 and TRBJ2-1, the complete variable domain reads DGGITQSPKYLFRKEGQNVTLSCEQNLNHDAMYWYRQDPGQGLRLIYYSQIVNDFQKGDIAEGYSVSREKKESFPLTVTSAQKNPTAFYLCASSITRGGSEQFFGPGTRLTVL.

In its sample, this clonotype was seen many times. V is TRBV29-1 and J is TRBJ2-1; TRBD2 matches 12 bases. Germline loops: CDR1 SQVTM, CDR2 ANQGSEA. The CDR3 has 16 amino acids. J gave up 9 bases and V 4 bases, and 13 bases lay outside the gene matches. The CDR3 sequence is CSVADEGLAGYVEQFF. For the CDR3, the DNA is TGCAGCGTTGCGGACGAAGGACTAGCGGGGTATGTTGAGCAGTTCTTC.

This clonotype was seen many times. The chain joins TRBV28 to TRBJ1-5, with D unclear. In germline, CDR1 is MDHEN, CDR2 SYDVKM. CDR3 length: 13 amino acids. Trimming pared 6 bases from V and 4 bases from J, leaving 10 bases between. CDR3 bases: TGTGCCAGCAGGATGACATTGAATCAGCCCCAGCATTTT. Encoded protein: CASRMTLNQPQHF.

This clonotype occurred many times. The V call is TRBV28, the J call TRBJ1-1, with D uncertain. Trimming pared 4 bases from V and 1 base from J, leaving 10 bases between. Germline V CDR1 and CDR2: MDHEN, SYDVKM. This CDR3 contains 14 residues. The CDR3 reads CASSSRGSNTEAFF. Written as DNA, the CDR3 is TGTGCCAGCAGTTCCCGGGGATCGAACACTGAAGCTTTCTTT.

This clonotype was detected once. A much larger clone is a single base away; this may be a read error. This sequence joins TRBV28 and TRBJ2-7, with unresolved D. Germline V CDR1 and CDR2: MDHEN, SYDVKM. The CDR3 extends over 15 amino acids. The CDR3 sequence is CASRRPATLSCEQYF. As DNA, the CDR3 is TGTGCCAGCAGGCGCCCGGCCACCCTCTCCTGCGAGCAGTACTTC.

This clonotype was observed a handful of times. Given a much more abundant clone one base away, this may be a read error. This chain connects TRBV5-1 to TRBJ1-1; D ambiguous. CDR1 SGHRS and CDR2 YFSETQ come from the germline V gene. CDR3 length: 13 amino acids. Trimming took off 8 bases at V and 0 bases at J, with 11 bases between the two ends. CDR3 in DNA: TGCGCCAGGTTGGCCTCGGTGAACACTGAAGCTTTCTTT. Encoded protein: CARLASVNTEAFF.

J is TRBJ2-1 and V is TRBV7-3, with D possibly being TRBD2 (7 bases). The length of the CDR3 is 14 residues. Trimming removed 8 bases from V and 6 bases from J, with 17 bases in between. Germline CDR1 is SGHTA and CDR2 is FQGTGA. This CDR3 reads CASGRGGPGNEQFF. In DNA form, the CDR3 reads TGTGCCAGCGGTAGGGGGGGGCCGGGCAATGAGCAGTTCTTC.

The CDR3 DNA reads as TGTGCCAGCAGTCCAGGGACTAGCGCATATACGCAGTATTTT. Translated: CASSPGTSAYTQYF. The chain uses TRBV25-1 and TRBJ2-3; TRBD2 matches at 10 bases. The CDR3 loop spans 14 amino acids. CDR1 and CDR2 from the germline V gene are MGHDK and SYGVNS. The ends lost 5 bases at V and 7 bases at J; junction bases unmatched: 6.

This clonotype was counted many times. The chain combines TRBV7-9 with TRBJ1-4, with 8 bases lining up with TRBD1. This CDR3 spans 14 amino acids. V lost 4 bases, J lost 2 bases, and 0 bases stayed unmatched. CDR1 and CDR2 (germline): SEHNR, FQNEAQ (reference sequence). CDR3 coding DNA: TGTGCCAGCAGCTGGACAGGGACTAATGAAAAACTGTTTTTT. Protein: CASSWTGTNEKLFF.

The CDR3 reads CASSPTGVNTDTQYF. CDR3 DNA: TGTGCCAGCAGCCCGACGGGAGTGAACACAGATACGCAGTATTTT. This chain connects TRBV7-3 to TRBJ2-3; tentative D call: TRBD2 (6 bases). The V gene's germline CDR1 is SGHTA and CDR2 FQGTGA. The V and J ends lost 5 bases and 2 bases respectively, with 14 bases between them. This CDR3 contains 15 residues.

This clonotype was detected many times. Here the CDR3 DNA reads TGTGCCAGCGGTTTGGGATCTAGCACAGATACGCAGTATTTT. Its translation is CASGLGSSTDTQYF. V and J are TRBV2 and TRBJ2-3; no clear D gene. The ends were cut back, 8 bases at V and 0 bases at J, with 12 bases in the middle. The CDR3 totals 14 residues. The germline CDR1 and CDR2 sequences are SNHLY and FYNNEI.

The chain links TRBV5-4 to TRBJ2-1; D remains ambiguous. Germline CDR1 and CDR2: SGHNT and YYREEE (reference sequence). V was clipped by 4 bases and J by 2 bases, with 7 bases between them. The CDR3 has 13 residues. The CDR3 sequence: CASSPNTYNEQFF. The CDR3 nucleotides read TGTGCCAGCAGCCCGAACACCTACAATGAGCAGTTCTTC.

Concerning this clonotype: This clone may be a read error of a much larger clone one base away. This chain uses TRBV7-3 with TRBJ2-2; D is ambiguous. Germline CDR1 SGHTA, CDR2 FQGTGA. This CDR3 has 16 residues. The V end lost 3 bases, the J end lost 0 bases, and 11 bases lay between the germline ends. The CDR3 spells CASSLVPVTNTGELFF. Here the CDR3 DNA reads TGTGCCAGCAGCTTGGTGCCCGTTACGAACACCGGGGAGCTGTTTTTT. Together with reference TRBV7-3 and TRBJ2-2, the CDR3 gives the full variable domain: GAGVSQTPSNKVTEKGKYVELRCDPISGHTALYWYRQSLGQGPEFLIYFQGTGAADDSGLPNDRFFAVRPEGSVSTLKIQRTERGDSAVYLCASSLVPVTNTGELFFGEGSRLTVL.

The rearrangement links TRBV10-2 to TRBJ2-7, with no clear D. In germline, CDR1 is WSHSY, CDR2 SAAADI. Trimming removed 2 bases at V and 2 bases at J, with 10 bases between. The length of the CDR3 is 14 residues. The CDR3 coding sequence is TGCGCCAGCAGTGAGATAGTAGAGGCCTACGAGCAGTACTTC. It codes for CASSEIVEAYEQYF.

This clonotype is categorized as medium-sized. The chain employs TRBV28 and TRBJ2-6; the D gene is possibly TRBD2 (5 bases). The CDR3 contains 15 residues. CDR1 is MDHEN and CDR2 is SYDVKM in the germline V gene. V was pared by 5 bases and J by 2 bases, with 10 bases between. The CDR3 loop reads CASSVEGTGANVLTF. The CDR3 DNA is TGTGCCAGCAGTGTAGAGGGAACTGGGGCCAACGTCCTGACTTTC.

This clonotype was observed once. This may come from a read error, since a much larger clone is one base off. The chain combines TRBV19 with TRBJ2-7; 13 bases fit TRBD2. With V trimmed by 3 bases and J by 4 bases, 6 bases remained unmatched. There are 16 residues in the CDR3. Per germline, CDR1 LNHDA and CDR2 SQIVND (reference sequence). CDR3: CASSIGLAGVRYEQYF. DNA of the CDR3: TGTGCCAGTAGTATCGGACTAGCGGGGGTCCGGTACGAGCAGTACTTC.

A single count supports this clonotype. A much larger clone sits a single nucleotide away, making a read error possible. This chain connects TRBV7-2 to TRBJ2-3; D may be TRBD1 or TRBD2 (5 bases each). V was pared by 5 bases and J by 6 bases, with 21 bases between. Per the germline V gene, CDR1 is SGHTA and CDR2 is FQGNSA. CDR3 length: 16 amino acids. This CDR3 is CASSLGGGPPSDTQYF. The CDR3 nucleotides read TGTGCCAGCAGCCTGGGTGGGGGACCTCCGTCCGATACGCAGTATTTT.

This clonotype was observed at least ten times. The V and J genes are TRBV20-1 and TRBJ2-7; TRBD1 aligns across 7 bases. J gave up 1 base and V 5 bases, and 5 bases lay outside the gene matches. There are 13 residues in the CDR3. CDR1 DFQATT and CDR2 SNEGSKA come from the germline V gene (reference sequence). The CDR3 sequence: CSAHRDRSYEQYF. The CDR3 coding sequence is TGCAGTGCTCACCGGGACAGATCCTACGAGCAGTACTTC.

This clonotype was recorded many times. The CDR3 loop is CASRTPGGPGETQYF. DNA of the CDR3: TGCGCCAGCAGGACTCCGGGCGGCCCTGGGGAGACCCAGTACTTC. The chain carries TRBV5-1 and TRBJ2-5, with D hard to call. Trimming shortened V by 5 bases and J by 5 bases, and 19 bases separated the two germline ends. The CDR3 sequence is 15 residues long. Germline assignment: CDR1 SGHRS and CDR2 YFSETQ.